The entry that follows covers one T cell receptor (beta chain) sequence. TCRdb reanalyzed the 5' RACE reads, giving one entry per CDR3 protein sequence and no DNA. The repertoire shows 300,000 to 450,000 distinct CDR3 sequences; the top ten hold around 5.3%. The germline V gene has CDR1 SGHTA and CDR2 FQGNSA. This CDR3 contains 15 residues. This specimen belongs to a study of T cells expressing NK-cell markers. Across the whole study: Sequencing of TCR beta repertoires drew on sorted CD3+CD56+NKG2C+, CD3+CD56+NKG2C- and CD3+CD56-NKG2C+ T cells.

Sequencing was done on a sample of blood T cells: a sorted CD56 or NKG2C T cell subset, CD4+ or CD8+ T cells, or bulk PBMC T cells (not recorded which). The V call is TRBV7-2, the J call TRBJ2-1. The sequence derives from a man aged 18 to 70 in good health. CDR3 loop: CASSIQASSYNEQFF.